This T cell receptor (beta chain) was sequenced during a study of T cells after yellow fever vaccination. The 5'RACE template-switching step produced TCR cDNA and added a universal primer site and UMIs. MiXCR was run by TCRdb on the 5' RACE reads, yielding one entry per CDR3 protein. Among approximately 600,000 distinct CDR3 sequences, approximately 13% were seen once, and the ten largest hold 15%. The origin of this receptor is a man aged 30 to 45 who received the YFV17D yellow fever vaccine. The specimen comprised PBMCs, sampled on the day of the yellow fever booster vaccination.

The CDR3 DNA is TGCAGTGCTTCCCGGACGGCCGATACGCAGTATTTT. Translated, it gives CSASRTADTQYF. This chain links TRBV20-1 with TRBJ2-3; the D is unclear. CDR1 and CDR2 (germline): DFQATT, SNEGSKA (reference sequence). Trimming cost V 5 bases and J 6 bases, with 12 bases left between them. There are 12 residues in the CDR3.